Listed below are T cell receptor beta chains from one sample, sequenced in a study of shared clonotypes between healthy human individuals. Sequencing used immunoSEQ multiplex PCR; TCRdb keeps in-frame clones, though not all of them. Of about 610,000 clones in the sample, 95% to 98% were seen once. The sample was naive CD4+ T cells sorted from blood. The receptors here all came from a woman in her twenties or thirties in good health. CDR3s include the opening cysteine and the closing phenylalanine or tryptophan. The D gene is left open where the match is weak. Size is stated for part of the rows, as once, few or many counts, or as a class when the clone is expanded.

CDR3nt: TGTGCCAGCAGCCCGACGGGGCGGGGAGCAACTAATGAAAAACTGTTTTTT
CDR3aa: CASSPTGRGATNEKLFF
d_gene: NA
j_gene: TRBJ1-4
abundance: once
v_gene: TRBV11-2

CDR3nt: TGTGCCAGCAGCTCCCCGACTAGCGGGATGGCGGATACGCAGTATTTT
CDR3aa: CASSSPTSGMADTQYF
d_gene: TRBD2
j_gene: TRBJ2-3
abundance: NA
v_gene: TRBV7-6

CDR3nt: TGTGCCTGGAGTACTAGCGGGAGCCACGAGCAGTACTTC
CDR3aa: CAWSTSGSHEQYF
d_gene: TRBD2
j_gene: TRBJ2-7
abundance: NA
v_gene: TRBV30

CDR3nt: TGCGCCAGCAGCCGGGGACTAGCGGGAGGGTATGAGCAGTTCTTC
CDR3aa: CASSRGLAGGYEQFF
d_gene: TRBD2
j_gene: TRBJ2-1
abundance: once
v_gene: TRBV4-1

CDR3nt: TGTGCCAGCCAAGGCACCAGGGGTGAGCAGTTCTTC
CDR3aa: CASQGTRGEQFF
d_gene: NA
j_gene: TRBJ2-1
abundance: NA
v_gene: TRBV6-5

CDR3nt: TGCGCCAGCAGCCGAGACAGGGGGAACACTGAAGCTTTCTTT
CDR3aa: CASSRDRGNTEAFF
d_gene: TRBD1
j_gene: TRBJ1-1
abundance: NA
v_gene: TRBV4-1

CDR3nt: TGTGCCTGGAGAAAGAGGGACAGGGTTAATTCACCCCTCCACTTT
CDR3aa: CAWRKRDRVNSPLHF
d_gene: TRBD1
j_gene: TRBJ1-6
abundance: NA
v_gene: TRBV30

CDR3nt: TGTGCCAGTAGTCCGCCTCGACTAGCGGGAGGACGCAGCTCCTACGAGCAGTACTTC
CDR3aa: CASSPPRLAGGRSSYEQYF
d_gene: TRBD2
j_gene: TRBJ2-7
abundance: NA
v_gene: TRBV19

CDR3nt: TGTGCCACCAGCAGAGAGGCTAGCGGCTACGAGCAGTACTTC
CDR3aa: CATSREASGYEQYF
d_gene: TRBD2
j_gene: TRBJ2-7
abundance: NA
v_gene: TRBV15

CDR3nt: TGTGCCAGCCTTGAGGCGGGAGCCCCCACAGATACGCAGTATTTT
CDR3aa: CASLEAGAPTDTQYF
d_gene: TRBD2
j_gene: TRBJ2-3
abundance: NA
v_gene: TRBV28

CDR3nt: TGCGCCAGCAGCGAAGGGACTCCTTACAATGAGCAGTTCTTC
CDR3aa: CASSEGTPYNEQFF
d_gene: NA
j_gene: TRBJ2-1
abundance: NA
v_gene: TRBV5-1

CDR3nt: TGTGCCAGCAGCCCGAGCCTCTCTGGGGCCAACGTCCTGACTTTC
CDR3aa: CASSPSLSGANVLTF
d_gene: NA
j_gene: TRBJ2-6
abundance: NA
v_gene: TRBV7-7

CDR3nt: TGCGCCAGCAGCCAAGGGGCCGACAGCCCCTCTGGGGCCAACGTCCTGACTTTC
CDR3aa: CASSQGADSPSGANVLTF
d_gene: NA
j_gene: TRBJ2-6
abundance: NA
v_gene: TRBV4-1

CDR3nt: TGTGCCAGCAGCTTAGCCAGCGGGAGGAACACCGGGGAGCTGTTTTTT
CDR3aa: CASSLASGRNTGELFF
d_gene: TRBD2
j_gene: TRBJ2-2
abundance: NA
v_gene: TRBV7-9

CDR3nt: TGTGCCAGCAGTGAATCTCTGATCGTTGACAGTGAAGCTTTCTTT
CDR3aa: CASSESLIVDSEAFF
d_gene: NA
j_gene: TRBJ1-1
abundance: NA
v_gene: TRBV2